This T cell receptor (beta chain) was recovered during a study of blood T cell repertoires in COVID-19. Produced via immunoSEQ multiplex PCR; TCRdb's table is partial and in-frame only. The table records around 43,000 clones, 80% to 90% of them present only once. CDR3 length: 13 residues. The junction had 4 bases not matched to a gene; V was cut back by 6 bases and J by 9 bases. Germline V gene lookup returns CDR1 LNHDA and CDR2 SQIVND (reference sequence). The chain joins TRBV19 to TRBJ1-6; 8 nucleotides match TRBD1. This clonotype originated in a human donor in a cohort sampled during active COVID-19. Source material: peripheral blood. CDR3 sequence reads: CASRTGDSSPLHF. The CDR3 coding sequence is TGTGCCAGTAGGACAGGGGACAGTTCACCCCTCCACTTT.